This T cell receptor beta chain comes out of a study of human T cells and chemical hapten exposure. Study-wide background: Across its 20 to 25 weeks, the study gave patients weekly diphenylcyclopropenone doses to the scalp. Study-level results: Expanded TCR counts at PT1 were positively correlated with the patch test score. Significantly more large CDR3 similarity clusters were formed by expanded TCRs than by controls.

MiXCR, applied by TCRdb to the RACE reads, yields one record per CDR3 protein. The sample records 60,000 to 65,000 distinct CDR3 sequences, 11% being singletons. At least ten counts were recorded for this clonotype. Its antigen is currently unknown. The sample's time point: patch test 3, about 24 weeks after DPC sensitization. Treatment indicated: therapeutic diphenylcyclopropenone sensitization with weekly scalp DPC. Germline assignment: CDR1 SGHDT and CDR2 YYEEEE. Trimming took 4 bases from V and 4 from J, leaving 17 bases between them. There are 15 residues in the CDR3. The sample here was whole blood, taken in connection with sensitization to the hapten diphenylcyclopropenone (DPC). The receptor's source is a woman aged 30 to 39 with alopecia areata. Some clones in this sample may be carry-over from other donors' samples. The gene calls are TRBV5-6 and TRBJ1-2; D remains unclear. The CDR3 DNA reads as TGTGCCAGCAGCCACCGAGGAGTTTCGAGCTATGGCTACACCTTC. Translating it yields CASSHRGVSSYGYTF.